This TCR beta chain was recovered during a study of blood T cell repertoires in COVID-19. The wider study: Samples representing acute and convalescent COVID-19 were sourced from the United States, Italy and Spain.

Generated by immunoSEQ multiplex PCR, the TCRdb table keeps only in-frame clones and is missing some. This sample has 65,000 to 85,000 clones, with more than 60% found just once. V lost 0 bases to trimming and J lost 0 bases; unmatched junction nucleotides: 6. CDR3 length: 18 amino acids. Germline-derived CDR1 and CDR2 are LGHDT and YNNKEL (reference sequence). The receptor was derived from a human donor in a cohort sampled during active COVID-19. The sample taken for sequencing was peripheral blood. The chain joins TRBV3-1 (or the pseudogene TRBV3-2) to TRBJ2-1, with 9 positions matching TRBD2. In DNA form, the CDR3 reads TGTGCCAGCAGCCAAGATATCGGAGCGGGGGGCTCCTACAATGAGCAGTTCTTC. Translated: CASSQDIGAGGSYNEQFF.